This TCR beta chain is drawn from a study of blood T cell repertoires in COVID-19. The overall study: Sites in the United States, Italy and Spain provided acute and convalescent COVID-19 samples.

Original processing methods: Nucleated cell number was recorded as an estimate derived from reference gene primer amplification. This table comes from immunoSEQ multiplex PCR, and its TCRdb copy is limited to in-frame clones, with some not included. From that table come the V and J calls and clone size; the DNA was used to work out D and trimming. The sample has 500,000 to 600,000 clones, approximately 91% seen once. There are 15 residues in the CDR3. J gave up 6 bases and V 5 bases, and 9 bases lay outside the gene matches. CDR1 is LNHDA and CDR2 is SQIVND in the germline V gene (reference sequence).

Sequencing was done on a sample of peripheral blood. This sequence joins TRBV19 and TRBJ1-2, with TRBD1 matching 10 bases. The source of this sequence is a woman between 45 and 60 years old with COVID-19, enrolled during active disease. CDR3 nucleotide sequence: TGTGCCAGTAGTGCGCCCGGGACAGGGGCCGATGGCTACACCTTC. This encodes CASSAPGTGADGYTF.